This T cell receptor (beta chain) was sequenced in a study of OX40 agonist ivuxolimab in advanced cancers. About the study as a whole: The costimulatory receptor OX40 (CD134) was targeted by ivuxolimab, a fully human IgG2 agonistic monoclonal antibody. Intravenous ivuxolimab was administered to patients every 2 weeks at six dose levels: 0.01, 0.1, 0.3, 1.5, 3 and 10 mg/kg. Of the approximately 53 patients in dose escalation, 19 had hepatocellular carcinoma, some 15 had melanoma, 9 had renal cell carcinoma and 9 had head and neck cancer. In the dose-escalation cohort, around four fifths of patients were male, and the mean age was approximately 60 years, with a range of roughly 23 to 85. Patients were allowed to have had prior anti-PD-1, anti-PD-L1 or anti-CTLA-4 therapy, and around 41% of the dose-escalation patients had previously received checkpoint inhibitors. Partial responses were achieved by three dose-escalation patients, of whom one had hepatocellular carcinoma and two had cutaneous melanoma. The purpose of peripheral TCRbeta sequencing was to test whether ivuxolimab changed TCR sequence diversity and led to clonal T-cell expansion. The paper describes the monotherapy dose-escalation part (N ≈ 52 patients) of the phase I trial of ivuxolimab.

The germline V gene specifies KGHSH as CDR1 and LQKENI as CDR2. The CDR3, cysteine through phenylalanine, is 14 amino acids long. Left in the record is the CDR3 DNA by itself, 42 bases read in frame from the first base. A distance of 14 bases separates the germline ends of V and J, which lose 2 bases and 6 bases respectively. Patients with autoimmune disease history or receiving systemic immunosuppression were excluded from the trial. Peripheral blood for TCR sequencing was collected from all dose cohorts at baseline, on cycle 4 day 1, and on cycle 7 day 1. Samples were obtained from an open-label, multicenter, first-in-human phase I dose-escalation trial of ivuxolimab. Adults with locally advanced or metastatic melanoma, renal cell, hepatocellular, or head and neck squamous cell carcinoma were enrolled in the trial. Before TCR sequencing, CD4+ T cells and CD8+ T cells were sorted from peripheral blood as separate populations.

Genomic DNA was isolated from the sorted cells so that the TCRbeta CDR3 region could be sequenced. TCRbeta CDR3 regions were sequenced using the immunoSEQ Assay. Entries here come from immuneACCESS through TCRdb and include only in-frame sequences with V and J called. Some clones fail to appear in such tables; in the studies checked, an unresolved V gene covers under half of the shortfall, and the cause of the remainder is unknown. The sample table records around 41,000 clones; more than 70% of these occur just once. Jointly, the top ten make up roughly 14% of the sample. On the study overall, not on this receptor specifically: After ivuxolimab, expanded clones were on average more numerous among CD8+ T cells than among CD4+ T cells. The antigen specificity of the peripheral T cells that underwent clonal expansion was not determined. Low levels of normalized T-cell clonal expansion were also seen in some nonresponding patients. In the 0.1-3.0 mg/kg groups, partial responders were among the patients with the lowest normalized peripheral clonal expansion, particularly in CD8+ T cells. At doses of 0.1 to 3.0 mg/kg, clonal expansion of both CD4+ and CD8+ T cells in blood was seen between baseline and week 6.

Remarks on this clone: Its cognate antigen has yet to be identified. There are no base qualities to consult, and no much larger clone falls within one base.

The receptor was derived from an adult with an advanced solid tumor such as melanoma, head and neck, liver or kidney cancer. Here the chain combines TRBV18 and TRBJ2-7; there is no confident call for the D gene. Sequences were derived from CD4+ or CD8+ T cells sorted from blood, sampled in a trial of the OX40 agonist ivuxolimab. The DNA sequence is TGTGCCAGCTCACCAGGGCTTTCTTCGGGCGAGCAGTACTTC. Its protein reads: CASSPGLSSGEQYF.